This TCR beta chain was sequenced in a study of T cell repertoires in cytomegalovirus infection. Study summary: Public TCR beta signatures were indicative of both CMV infection and a matching HLA type. Overall study results and limits: Cumulative public TCR beta family frequency identified CMV carriers with the relevant HLA. HLA-C-restricted, CMV-specific TCR beta clonotypes were dominant ex vivo.

V was cut by 3 bases and J by 7 bases, with 12 bases left in between. Per the germline V gene, CDR1 is MNHEY and CDR2 is SMNVEV (reference sequence). The CDR3 is made up of 13 amino acids. Note on this clonotype: Antigen specificity is unknown.

TCRdb fed the reads into MiXCR, producing one record per CDR3 protein. The sample records about 830,000 distinct CDR3 sequences, 32% being singletons. The starting material was cultured CD8+ T cells from PBMCs, obtained from culture after CMV antigen stimulation. This rearrangement joins TRBV27 to TRBJ1-1; possibly TRBD1 for D (5 bases). The sequence was obtained from a human donor in good health (CMV status not recorded). Some clones in this sample may be carry-over from other donors' samples. CDR3 residues: CASSLWTGDEAFF. In DNA, the CDR3 is TGTGCCAGCAGTTTGTGGACGGGGGATGAAGCTTTCTTT.